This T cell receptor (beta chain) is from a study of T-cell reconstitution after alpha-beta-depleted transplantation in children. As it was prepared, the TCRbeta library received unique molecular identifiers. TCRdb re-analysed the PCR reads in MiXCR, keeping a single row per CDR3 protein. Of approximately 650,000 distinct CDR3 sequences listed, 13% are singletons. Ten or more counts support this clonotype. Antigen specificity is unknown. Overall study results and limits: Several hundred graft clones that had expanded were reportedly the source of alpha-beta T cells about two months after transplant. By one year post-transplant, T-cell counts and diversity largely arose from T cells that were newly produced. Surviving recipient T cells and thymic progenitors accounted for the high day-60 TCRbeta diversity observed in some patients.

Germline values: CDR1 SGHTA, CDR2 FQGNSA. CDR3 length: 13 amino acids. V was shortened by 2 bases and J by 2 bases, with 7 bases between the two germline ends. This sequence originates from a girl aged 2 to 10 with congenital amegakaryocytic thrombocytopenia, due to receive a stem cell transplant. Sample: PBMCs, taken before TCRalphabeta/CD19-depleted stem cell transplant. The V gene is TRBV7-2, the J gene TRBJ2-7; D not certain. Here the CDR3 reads CASSLNPPYEQYF. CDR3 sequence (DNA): TGTGCCAGCAGCTTAAACCCCCCCTACGAGCAGTACTTC.